This T cell receptor (beta chain) appears in the sequencing data of a study of blood T cell repertoires in COVID-19 (TCRdb year 2020). Concerning the study at large: Samples from collaborators originated in the United States, Italy and Spain and spanned both the acute and convalescent phases of COVID-19. The samples were drawn from two sources: the first 160 participants of the ongoing ImmuneRACE study, and 1,254 subjects contributed by 6 global collaborators. The material from the prospective study consisted of cDNA or gDNA derived from T cells, B-cell-depleted T cells, or PBMCs. A de-identified subject ID, COVID-19 status, age in years and sex were almost always included in the sample metadata. Deeply sampled blood TCRbeta repertoires from subjects exposed to, actively infected with, or recovered from COVID-19 were included in the dataset. The repertoires were released in a freely available public database meant as a resource for research on the immune response to SARS-CoV-2. Where available, HLA class I and class II types were taken from metadata supplied by the sample provider and were not determined by assay-based typing. General conclusions and limits of the study: How much clinical and demographic metadata was included differed by source and by participant, and the metadata was provided uncurated.

As to this clone: The target of this receptor is not known. No much larger clonotype is one base removed from it; base qualities were not supplied.

Enrolling through a virtual design, the prospective study's participants ranged in age from roughly 18 to 95 years and lived across some 23 United States geographic areas. In the prospective study, cohorts were assigned on the basis of participant-reported clinical history obtained from a screening survey and a study questionnaire. In the prospective study, whole blood, serum and a nasopharyngeal or oropharyngeal swab were collected from each participant by mobile phlebotomists. Over a 2-month period, participants in the prospective study had the option of providing additional blood draws and questionnaires. Blood samples from the prospective study were shipped frozen or at room temperature prior to DNA extraction. The immunoSEQ Assay, a bias-controlled multiplex PCR, was used to amplify TCRbeta CDR3 regions from genomic DNA. Concerning the study's data processing: Nucleated cell counts per sample were estimated from amplification of reference gene primers within the assay. Sequence reads were collapsed and filtered to measure the absolute abundance of every unique TCRbeta CDR3 rearrangement. For each sample, productive Simpson clonality was calculated by taking the square root of Simpson's diversity index across productive rearrangements. TCRdb carries this immuneACCESS record with in-frame sequences only. Its versions omit some clonotypes, under half of them owing to an unresolved V gene in the studies checked, with the rest unexplained. That table supplies the V and J calls and clone size; D and trimming were determined from the DNA. The sample table shows about 310,000 clones, and 90% are seen once. Clones ranked in the top ten supply around 4.5% of the sample.

V loses 0 bases at its end and J loses 7 bases; junction bases beyond the gene matches: 18. Based on the germline V gene, the CDR1 and CDR2 sequences are KGHSH and LQKENI. From cysteine to phenylalanine, the CDR3 is 21 amino acids long. Only the CDR3 DNA is retained, 63 bases long and in frame from the first base. The sample was PBMCs or T cells enriched from blood (not recorded which). The receptor was derived from a young woman with acute COVID-19. The sequence is built from TRBV18 and TRBJ2-1, with 13 central nucleotides matching TRBD2. The CDR3 is CASSPPVGLAGRTGAPNEQFF. The DNA is TGTGCCAGCTCACCACCGGTGGGACTAGCGGGGAGGACGGGGGCCCCTAATGAGCAGTTCTTC. Supplemented by the reference TRBV18 and TRBJ2-1 proteins around the CDR3, the complete variable domain is NAGVMQNPRHLVRRRGQEARLRCSPMKGHSHVYWYRQLPEEGLKFMVYLQKENIIDESGMPKERFSAEFPKEGPSILRIQQVVRGDSAAYFCASSPPVGLAGRTGAPNEQFFGPGTRLTVL.